The clone carrying this TCR beta chain was seen many times. Its antigen is not known. Mismatch with germline at one junction end may stem from a read error. Using RNA transcripts as the source, TCR beta CDR3 regions were amplified. In the first-round RT-PCR of the TCR CDR3, the HTBI primer set was used. TCRdb recomputed calls from the multiplex PCR reads with MiXCR, one row per CDR3 protein. The sample lists about 600,000 distinct CDR3 sequences, 13% to 15% occurring once. The CDR3 covers 15 residues. Germline lookup yields CDR1 MDHEN and CDR2 SYDVKM. The sample belongs to a study of T cells in Graves' hyperthyroidism and ophthalmopathy. Study-level results: Also found in blood were most expanded thyroid clonotypes above 0.001.

The sequencing sample was made of blood. The chain has TRBV28 and TRBJ2-1; D may be TRBD1 (7 bases). The sequence derives from a woman in her late teens or twenties with Graves' ophthalmopathy. In DNA, the CDR3 is TGTGCCAGCAGTTTAGCGGGACAGTCCTACGATGAGCAGTTCTTC. Translated: CASSLAGQSYDEQFF.